Listed below are T cell receptor beta chains from one sample, sequenced in a study of blood T cell repertoires in COVID-19. Here immunoSEQ multiplex PCR was the method, and the copy in TCRdb shows in-frame clones only, minus some. There are roughly 130,000 clones in the sample; about 87% occur only once, and 2.5% lies in the top ten. Specimen: peripheral blood. All receptors derive from a human donor with COVID-19, enrolled during active disease. The donor label of this sample is uncertain. CDR3s include the opening cysteine and the closing phenylalanine or tryptophan. A D gene is named only where the DNA matches it firmly.

>.|TRBV6-5|TRBJ1-3|15
CASSYGGVDGNTIYF
TGTGCCAGCAGTTACGGAGGTGTCGACGGAAACACCATATATTTT
>.|TRBV25-1|TRBJ2-1|14
CASSEPASGNEQFF
TGTGCCAGCAGTGAACCCGCGTCAGGCAATGAGCAGTTCTTC
>TRBD1|TRBV19|TRBJ2-1|12
CASARQGDEQFF
TGTGCCAGCGCGAGACAGGGAGATGAGCAGTTCTTC
>TRBD1|TRBV3-1/TRBV3-2|TRBJ2-6|19
CASSQYQGQGSSGANVLTF
TGTGCCAGCAGCCAATACCAGGGACAGGGCAGCTCTGGGGCCAACGTCCTGACTTTC
>.|TRBV7-9|TRBJ2-1|14
CASSSAGTYNEQFF
TGTGCCAGCAGCTCGGCAGGGACCTACAATGAGCAGTTCTTC
>TRBD2|TRBV5-4|TRBJ2-1|15
CASSLSSGGDNEQFF
TGTGCCAGCAGCTTGTCTAGCGGGGGGGACAATGAGCAGTTCTTC
>.|TRBV3-1/TRBV3-2|TRBJ1-4|15
CASSRTQGMLEKLFF
TGTGCCAGCAGTCGAACGCAGGGGATGCTCGAAAAACTGTTTTTT
>.|TRBV10-1|TRBJ2-1|18
CASRKRIDGTSAYNEQFF
TGCGCCAGCAGAAAAAGAATAGATGGGACTTCCGCCTACAATGAGCAGTTCTTC
>.|TRBV5-5|TRBJ2-5|14
CASSHREGEETQYF
TGTGCCAGCAGCCACCGGGAAGGCGAAGAGACCCAGTACTTC
>TRBD1|TRBV12-3/TRBV12-4|TRBJ1-5|13
CASSGQGNQPQHF
TGTGCCAGCAGTGGACAGGGCAATCAGCCCCAGCATTTT
>TRBD1|TRBV6-1|TRBJ1-5|18
CASSERSRGLMGNQPQHF
TGTGCCAGCAGTGAGCGGAGCAGGGGGCTAATGGGCAATCAGCCCCAGCATTTT